This T cell receptor beta chain was identified during a study of OX40 agonist ivuxolimab in advanced cancers. Overall study findings and caveats: Partial responders at 0.1-3.0 mg/kg had among the lowest clonal expansion.

On this clone itself: Antigen unknown.

The CDR3 sequence is 15 residues long. V shed 5 bases and J shed 2 bases, with 16 bases lying between them. CDR1 is SNHLY and CDR2 is FYNNEI in the germline V gene. Using immunoSEQ multiplex PCR, the repertoire was profiled, and TCRdb retains in-frame clones only, with some absent. The data contain tens of thousands of clones, over 80% of them singletons. The source of this sequence is an adult with an advanced solid tumor such as melanoma, head and neck, liver or kidney cancer. The chain links TRBV2 to TRBJ2-7; a weak D match, TRBD2 (6 bases). The sequences come from CD4+ or CD8+ T cells sorted from blood, collected in a trial of the OX40 agonist ivuxolimab. The CDR3 loop reads CASSPSTSRAYEQYF. CDR3 sequence (DNA): TGTGCCAGCAGTCCTTCCACTAGCAGAGCCTACGAGCAGTACTTC.